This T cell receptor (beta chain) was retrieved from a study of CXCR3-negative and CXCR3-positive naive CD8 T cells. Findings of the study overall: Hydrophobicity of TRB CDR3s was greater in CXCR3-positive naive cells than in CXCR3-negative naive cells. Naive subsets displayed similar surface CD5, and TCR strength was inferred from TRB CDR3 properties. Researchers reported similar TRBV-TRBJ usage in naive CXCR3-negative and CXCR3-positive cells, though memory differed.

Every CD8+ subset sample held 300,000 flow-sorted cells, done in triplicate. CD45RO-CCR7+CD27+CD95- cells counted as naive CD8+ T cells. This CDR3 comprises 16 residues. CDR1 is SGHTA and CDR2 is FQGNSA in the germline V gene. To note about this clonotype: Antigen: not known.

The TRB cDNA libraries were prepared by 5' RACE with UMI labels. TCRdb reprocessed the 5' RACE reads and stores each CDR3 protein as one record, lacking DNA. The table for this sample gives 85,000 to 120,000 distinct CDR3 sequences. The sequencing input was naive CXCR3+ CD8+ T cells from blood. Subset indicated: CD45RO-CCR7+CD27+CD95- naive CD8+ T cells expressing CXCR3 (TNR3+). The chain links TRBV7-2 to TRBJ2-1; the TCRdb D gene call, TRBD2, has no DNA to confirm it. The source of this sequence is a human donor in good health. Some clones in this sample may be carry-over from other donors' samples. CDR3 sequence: CASSSPSGGAYNEQFF.